This TCR beta chain appears in the sequencing data of a study of T cell clones after liver transplantation. The CDR3 runs 15 residues. CDR1 is SNHLY and CDR2 is FYNNEI in the germline V gene. V was cut by 6 bases and J by 2 bases, with 16 bases left in between. TCRdb's table, derived via immunoSEQ multiplex PCR, lists solely in-frame clones and lacks some. This sample carries 68,000 or so clones, almost 95% of them seen once, and the ten largest clones take 0.98%. Material: CD4+ T cells from blood, obtained 25 months after liver transplant. This TCR derives from a human patient who received a liver transplant. T cells may partly derive from the graft donor. J is TRBJ1-1 and V is TRBV2, with D tentatively TRBD1 (6 bases). CDR3 amino acids: CASSPEGGANTEAFF. As DNA, the CDR3 is TGTGCCAGCAGCCCAGAGGGGGGGGCTAACACTGAAGCTTTCTTT.